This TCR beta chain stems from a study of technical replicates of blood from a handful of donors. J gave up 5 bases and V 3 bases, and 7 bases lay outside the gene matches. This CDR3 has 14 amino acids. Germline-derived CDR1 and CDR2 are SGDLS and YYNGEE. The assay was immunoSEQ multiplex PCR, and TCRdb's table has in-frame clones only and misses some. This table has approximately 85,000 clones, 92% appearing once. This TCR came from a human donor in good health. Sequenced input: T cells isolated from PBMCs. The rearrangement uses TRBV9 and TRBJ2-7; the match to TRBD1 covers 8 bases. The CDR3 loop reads CASSGNQGADEQYF. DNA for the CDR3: TGTGCCAGCAGCGGAAACCAGGGGGCGGACGAGCAGTACTTC.